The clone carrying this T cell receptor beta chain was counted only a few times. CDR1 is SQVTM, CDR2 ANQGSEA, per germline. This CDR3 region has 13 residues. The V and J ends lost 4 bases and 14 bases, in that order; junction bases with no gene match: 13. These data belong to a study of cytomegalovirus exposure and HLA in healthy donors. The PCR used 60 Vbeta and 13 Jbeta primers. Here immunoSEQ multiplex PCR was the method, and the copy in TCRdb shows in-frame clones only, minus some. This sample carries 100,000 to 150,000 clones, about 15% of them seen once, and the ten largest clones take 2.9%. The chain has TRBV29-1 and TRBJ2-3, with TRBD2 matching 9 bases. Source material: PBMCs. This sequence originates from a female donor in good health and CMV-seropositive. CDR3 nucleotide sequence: TGCAGCGTTGTGTCACTAGCGGGTCGGGTGAGGTATTTT. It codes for CSVVSLAGRVRYF.